This entry describes one T cell receptor beta chain. It lacks a known antigen. No base quality values were provided; no much bigger clone lies one nucleotide off. The CDR3 holds 13 amino acids from the cysteine to the phenylalanine. Only the CDR3 part of the read is kept: 39 bases, read in frame from the first base. The germline V gene encodes CDR1 SGHVS and CDR2 FNYEAQ. V was cut back by 6 bases and J by 4 bases, leaving a gap of 13 bases between them. Library creation used multiplex PCR. Instrument on record: Illumina HiSeq 4000. TCR beta libraries were built with iRepertoire HTBI primers and Arm-PCR amplification of CDR3 regions. Gel purification was performed on PCR products prior to sequencing. Per the original workflow: Across samples, some 62 TRBV and 13 to 15 TRBJ segments were identified and used for gene usage analysis of CDR3 amino acid clonotypes. COPE and FqMerger were used to merge the filtered high-quality paired reads into contigs. BLAST was used to align contigs to IMGT TRBV, TRBD and TRBJ reference genes, with CDR3 defined following IMGT. Any clonotype with a frequency above 0.1% was counted as a highly expanded clone. Shannon entropy served as the measure of repertoire diversity, while the Gini coefficient captured V-J evenness. Clonotypes shared by more than one individual were considered public. The raw public reads went through TCRdb reprocessing: fastp at Q25, MiXCR clone calling, in-frame beta chains kept. Rows merge per CDR3 protein into single entries with the most common DNA and genes. The V and J calls, along with clone size, are taken from TCRdb and not from the paper's own processing. This sample gives 650,000 to 850,000 distinct CDR3 sequences in total; around 32% of them show up just once. The top ten clones comprise around 42% of the sample.

These data come from a study of regulatory T cells in long-lasting Graves disease listed by TCRdb under 2021. In terms of the full investigation: Persistent Graves' disease meant more than 5 years of antithyroid drug treatment with TSH receptor autoantibodies that stayed positive. Persistent Graves' disease patients were compared with newly diagnosed Graves' disease patients by peripheral blood TCR sequencing and RNA sequencing. The study took place in China and was registered as a clinical trial. TCR sequencing covered around 13 persistent and 20 or so newly diagnosed Graves' disease patients, some 33 samples in total. On average, persistent Graves' disease patients in the clinical cohort had been on antithyroid drugs for about 9.3 years. Study-wide conclusions, independent of this receptor: Compared with newly diagnosed patients, patients with persistent Graves' disease had lower TCR Shannon entropy and fewer highly expanded clones, which suggests clonal expansion. Sequencing and analysis were restricted to the TCR beta chain. Preferential use of TRBV28, TRBJ1-2 and TRBJ2-5 was observed in persistent disease, whereas TRBV20-1 and TRBJ2-1 were favored in newly diagnosed disease. The authors noted that the small sample size was a limitation that may lower accuracy. Persistent patients shared more public clonotypes among themselves (around 2,500) than newly diagnosed patients did (approximately 970). The study examined only peripheral blood because the primary lesion, thyroid tissue, could not be accessed.

The sample's time point label, decoded: persistent/refractory GD, antithyroid drugs over 5 years with positive TRAb. For both TCR sequencing and RNA sequencing, RNA was extracted from PBMCs using TRIzol. The diagnosis of Graves' disease followed American Thyroid Association guidelines. The patients came from an endocrinology department in Xi'an, China. Each patient gave about 10 milliliters of peripheral blood, collected in an EDTA anticoagulant tube. PBMCs were isolated by Ficoll Paque Plus density gradient separation without further T cell sorting. RNA quality was checked with an Agilent 2100 Bioanalyzer and agarose gel, and concentration with a NanoDrop 2000.

This TCR was sampled from a female donor with Graves disease. The sequence links TRBV7-6 to TRBJ2-7, and the D gene may be TRBD1, 5 bases matching. This material consisted of peripheral blood mononuclear cells (PBMCs), taken when the disease was refractory, from a patient treated with antithyroid drugs. The DNA sequence reads TGTGCCAGCAGGCTGGGCAGGGAATACGAGCAGTACTTC. The encoded protein is CASRLGREYEQYF. The reference TRBV7-6 and TRBJ2-7 proteins fill in what lies around the CDR3, so the full variable domain reads GAGVSQSPRYKVTKRGQDVALRCDPISGHVSLYWYRQALGQGPEFLTYFNYEAQQDKSGLPNDRFSAERPEGSISTLTIQRTEQRDSAMYRCASRLGREYEQYFGPGTRLTVT.